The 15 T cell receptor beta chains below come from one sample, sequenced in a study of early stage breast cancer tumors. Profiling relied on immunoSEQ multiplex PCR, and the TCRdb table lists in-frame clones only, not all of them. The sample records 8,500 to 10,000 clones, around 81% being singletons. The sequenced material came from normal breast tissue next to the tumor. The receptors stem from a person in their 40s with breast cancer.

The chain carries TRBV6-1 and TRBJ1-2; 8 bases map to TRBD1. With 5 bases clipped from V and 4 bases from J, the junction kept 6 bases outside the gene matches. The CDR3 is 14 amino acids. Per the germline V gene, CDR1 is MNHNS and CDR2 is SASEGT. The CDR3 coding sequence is TGTGCCAGCAGTCACGACAGGGGTGGCTATGGCTACACCTTC. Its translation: CASSHDRGGYGYTF.

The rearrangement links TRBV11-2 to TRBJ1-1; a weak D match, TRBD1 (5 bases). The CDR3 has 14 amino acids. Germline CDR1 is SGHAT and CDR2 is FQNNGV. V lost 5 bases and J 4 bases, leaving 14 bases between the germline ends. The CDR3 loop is CASSALGVGTEAFF. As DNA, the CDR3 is TGTGCCAGCAGCGCCCTAGGGGTGGGCACTGAAGCTTTCTTT.

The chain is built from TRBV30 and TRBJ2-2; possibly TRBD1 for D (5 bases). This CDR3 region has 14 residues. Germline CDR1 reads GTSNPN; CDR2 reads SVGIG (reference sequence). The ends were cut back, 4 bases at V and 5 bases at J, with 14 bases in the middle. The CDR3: CAWIGQGWTGELFF. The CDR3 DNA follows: TGTGCCTGGATCGGGCAGGGTTGGACCGGGGAGCTGTTTTTT. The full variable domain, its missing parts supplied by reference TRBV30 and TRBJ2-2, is SQTIHQWPATLVQPVGSPLSLECTVEGTSNPNLYWYRQAAGRGLQLLFYSVGIGQISSEVPQNLSASRPQDRQFILSSKKLLLSDSGFYLCAWIGQGWTGELFFGEGSRLTVL.

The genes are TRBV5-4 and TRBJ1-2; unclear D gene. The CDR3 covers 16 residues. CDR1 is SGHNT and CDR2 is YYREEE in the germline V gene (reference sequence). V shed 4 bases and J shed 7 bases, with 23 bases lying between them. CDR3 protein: CASSRGLIEARSGYTF. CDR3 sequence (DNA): TGTGCCAGCAGCCGCGGACTTATAGAGGCTCGCTCTGGCTACACCTTC.

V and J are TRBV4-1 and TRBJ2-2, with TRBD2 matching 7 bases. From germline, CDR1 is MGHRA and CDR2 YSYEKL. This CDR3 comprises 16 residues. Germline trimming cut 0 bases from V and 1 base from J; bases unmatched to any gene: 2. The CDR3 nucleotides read TGCGCCAGCAGCCAAGATGGCGGGGGGAACACCGGGGAGCTGTTTTTT. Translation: CASSQDGGGNTGELFF.

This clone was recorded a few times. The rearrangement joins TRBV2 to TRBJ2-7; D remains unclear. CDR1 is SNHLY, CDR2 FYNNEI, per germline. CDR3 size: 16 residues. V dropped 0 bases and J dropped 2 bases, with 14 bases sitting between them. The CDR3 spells CASSEALGRTTYEQYF. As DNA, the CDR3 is TGTGCCAGCAGTGAAGCGCTCGGGCGGACCACCTACGAGCAGTACTTC.

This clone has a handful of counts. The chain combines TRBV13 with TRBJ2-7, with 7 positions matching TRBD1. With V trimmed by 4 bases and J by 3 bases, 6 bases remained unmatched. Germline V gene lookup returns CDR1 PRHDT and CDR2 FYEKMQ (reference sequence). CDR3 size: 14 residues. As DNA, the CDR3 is TGTGCCAGCAGCTACCGGGACAGATACTACGAGCAGTACTTC. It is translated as CASSYRDRYYEQYF. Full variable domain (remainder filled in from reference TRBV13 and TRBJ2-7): AAGVIQSPRHLIKEKRETATLKCYPIPRHDTVYWYQQGPGQDPQFLISFYEKMQSDKGSIPDRFSAQQFSDYHSELNMSSLELGDSALYFCASSYRDRYYEQYFGPGTRLTVT.

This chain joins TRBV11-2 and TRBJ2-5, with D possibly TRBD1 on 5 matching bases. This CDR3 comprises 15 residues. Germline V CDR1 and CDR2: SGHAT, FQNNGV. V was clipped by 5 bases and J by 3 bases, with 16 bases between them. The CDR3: CASSQYHRSKETQYF. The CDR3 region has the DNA TGTGCCAGCAGCCAATACCACAGGAGCAAAGAGACCCAGTACTTC.

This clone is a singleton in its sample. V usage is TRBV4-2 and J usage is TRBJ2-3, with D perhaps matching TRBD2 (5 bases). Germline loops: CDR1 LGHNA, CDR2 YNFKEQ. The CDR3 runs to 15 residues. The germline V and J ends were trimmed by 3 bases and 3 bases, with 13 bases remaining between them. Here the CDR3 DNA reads TGTGCCAGCAGCCAGAGGTCGGGATGGACAGATACGCAGTATTTT. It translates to CASSQRSGWTDTQYF.

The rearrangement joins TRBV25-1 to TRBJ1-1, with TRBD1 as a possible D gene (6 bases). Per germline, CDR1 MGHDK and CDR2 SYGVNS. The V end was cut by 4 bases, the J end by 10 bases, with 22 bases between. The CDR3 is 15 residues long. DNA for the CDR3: TGTGCCAGCAGTGCCACAGGGACGGTTCACACGAGAGCTTTCTTT. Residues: CASSATGTVHTRAFF.

This CDR3 reads CASSTSQGYEQYF. CDR3 coding DNA: TGTGCCAGCAGCACCTCACAGGGCTACGAGCAGTACTTC. The chain uses TRBV7-3 and TRBJ2-7; TRBD1 is a possible D gene (6 bases). V shed 5 bases and J shed 3 bases, with 11 bases lying between them. Per the germline V gene, CDR1 is SGHTA and CDR2 is FQGTGA. CDR3 length: 13 residues.

The CDR3 region is CASSKGGASSTGMFTGELFF. The CDR3 DNA follows: TGTGCCAGCAGCAAAGGAGGGGCCTCTAGCACCGGGATGTTCACCGGGGAGCTGTTTTTT. J is TRBJ2-2 and V is TRBV21-1. TRBV21-1 is listed as a pseudogene. The CDR3 runs 20 residues.

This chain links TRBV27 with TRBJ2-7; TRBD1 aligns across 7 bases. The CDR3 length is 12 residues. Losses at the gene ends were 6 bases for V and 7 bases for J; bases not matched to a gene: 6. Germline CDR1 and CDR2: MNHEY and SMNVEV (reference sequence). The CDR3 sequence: CASSRDRGEQYF. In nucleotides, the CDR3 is TGTGCCAGCAGCAGGGACAGAGGTGAGCAGTACTTC.

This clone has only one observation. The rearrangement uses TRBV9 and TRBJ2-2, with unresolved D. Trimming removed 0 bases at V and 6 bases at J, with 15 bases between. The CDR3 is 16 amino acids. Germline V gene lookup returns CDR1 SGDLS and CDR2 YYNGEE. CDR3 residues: CASSVEGPPVAGELFF. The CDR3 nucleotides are TGTGCCAGCAGCGTAGAGGGCCCCCCGGTCGCCGGGGAGCTGTTTTTT.

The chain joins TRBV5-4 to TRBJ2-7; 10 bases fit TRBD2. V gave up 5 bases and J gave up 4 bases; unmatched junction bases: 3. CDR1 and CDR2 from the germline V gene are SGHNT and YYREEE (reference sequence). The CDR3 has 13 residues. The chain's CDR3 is CASRLAGRYEQYF. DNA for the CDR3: TGTGCCAGCAGACTAGCGGGAAGGTACGAGCAGTACTTC.